The next 23 T cell receptor beta chains were all read from a single sample in a study of cytomegalovirus exposure and HLA in healthy donors. PCR primers comprised 60 Vbeta and 13 Jbeta primers. The repertoire was sequenced with immunoSEQ multiplex PCR; TCRdb's copy has only in-frame clones and lacks some. The table records about 120,000 clones, around 60% of them present only once. The material sequenced was PBMCs. The source of these receptors is a man aged 35 to 55 in good health and CMV-seropositive.

The gene calls are TRBV7-2 and TRBJ2-5; 8 positions agree with TRBD1. V dropped 3 bases and J dropped 5; count of bases not matched to a gene: 8. This CDR3 spans 15 amino acids. CDR1 and CDR2 from the germline V gene are SGHTA and FQGNSA. The CDR3 sequence: CASSLETGVGETQYF. For the CDR3, the DNA is TGTGCCAGCAGCTTGGAGACAGGGGTAGGGGAGACCCAGTACTTC. Supplemented by reference TRBV7-2 and TRBJ2-5, the full variable domain reads GAGVSQSPSNKVTEKGKDVELRCDPISGHTALYWYRQSLGQGLEFLIYFQGNSAPDKSGLPSDRFSAERTGGSVSTLTIQRTQQEDSAVYLCASSLETGVGETQYFGPGTRLLVL.

In this sample, this clone turned up a few times. The gene calls are TRBV30 and TRBJ2-2; 10 bases fit TRBD2. Germline trimming cut 0 bases from V and 2 bases from J; bases unmatched to any gene: 6. CDR3 length: 17 residues. Germline V gene sequence: CDR1 GTSNPN, CDR2 SVGIG (reference sequence). DNA for the CDR3: TGTGCCTGGAGTGTACTTGGACTAGCGGCAAACACCGGGGAGCTGTTTTTT. This translates into CAWSVLGLAANTGELFF.

The chain employs TRBV9 and TRBJ2-2; weak D call: TRBD2 (5 bases). The V end was cut by 7 bases, the J end by 2 bases, with 9 bases between. The CDR3 totals 13 residues. Germline CDR1 SGDLS, CDR2 YYNGEE. The CDR3 protein is CASRPGNTGELFF. As DNA, the CDR3 is TGTGCCAGCCGGCCGGGAAACACCGGGGAGCTGTTTTTT.

The rearrangement links TRBV4-1 to TRBJ2-2; TRBD1 agrees at 11 bases. CDR1 and CDR2 (germline): MGHRA, YSYEKL. The junction had 7 bases not matched to a gene; V was cut back by 6 bases and J by 7 bases. This CDR3 contains 15 residues. Written as DNA, the CDR3 is TGCGCCAGCAGGAAGAAGGGACAGGGGGACGGGGAGCTGTTTTTT. Protein: CASRKKGQGDGELFF.

This chain connects TRBV4-2 to TRBJ2-1; D not certain. Trimming cost V 0 bases and J 0 bases, with 15 bases left between them. CDR3 length: 18 amino acids. Germline assignment: CDR1 LGHNA and CDR2 YNFKEQ. In DNA, the CDR3 is TGTGCCAGCAGCCAAGAGGAGCCTCACGTGAGCTCCTACAATGAGCAGTTCTTC. Protein: CASSQEEPHVSSYNEQFF.

The chain uses TRBV7-3 and TRBJ1-5, with D hard to call. The CDR3 runs 13 residues. Trimming took off 5 bases at V and 6 bases at J, with 11 bases between the two ends. The germline CDR1 and CDR2 sequences are SGHTA and FQGTGA. CDR3 amino acids: CASSKSPFQPQHF. The CDR3 bases are TGTGCCAGCAGCAAGAGTCCCTTTCAGCCCCAGCATTTT.

The genes are TRBV27 and TRBJ2-7; 12 bases are a match to TRBD2. Per the germline V gene, CDR1 is MNHEY and CDR2 is SMNVEV (reference sequence). Trimming cost V 2 bases and J 4 bases; bases outside gene matches: 3. The CDR3 sequence is 15 residues long. The CDR3 region is CASSLRLAGEYEQYF. CDR3 DNA sequence: TGTGCCAGCAGTTTAAGACTAGCGGGAGAATACGAGCAGTACTTC.

The CDR3 DNA sequence: TGTGCCAGCAGCCCCCTGGGGGCCCAAGAGACCCAGTACTTC. It translates to CASSPLGAQETQYF. This chain uses TRBV14 with TRBJ2-5; weak D call: TRBD1 (6 bases). This CDR3 region has 14 residues. The ends were cut back, 4 bases at V and 1 base at J, with 10 bases in the middle. CDR1 and CDR2 (germline): SGHDN, FVKESK.

The J gene is TRBJ2-1, the V gene TRBV9, with TRBD2 matching over 14 bases. The ends lost 0 bases at V and 14 bases at J; junction bases unmatched: 7. From germline, CDR1 is SGDLS and CDR2 YYNGEE. The CDR3 is made up of 15 amino acids. The CDR3 DNA follows: TGTGCCAGCAGCGTAGAGGGACTAGCGGGAGAGGAGGAGTTCTTC. It codes for CASSVEGLAGEEEFF.

This clone was seen only once. The CDR3: CASSPQRIRQPEAFF. CDR3 bases: TGTGCCAGCAGTCCCCAACGAATTAGACAGCCTGAAGCTTTCTTT. The V gene is TRBV2, the J gene TRBJ1-1, with a tentative D call TRBD1 (5 bases). The V end lost 5 bases, the J end lost 6 bases, and 19 bases lay between the germline ends. This CDR3 is built from 15 residues. From germline, CDR1 is SNHLY and CDR2 FYNNEI.

The gene calls are TRBV18 and TRBJ2-2, with TRBD2 matching over 10 bases. This CDR3 is 16 amino acids long. Trimming removed 3 bases from V and 0 bases from J; junction bases left unmatched: 1. Germline CDR1 and CDR2: KGHSH and LQKENI. CDR3 sequence (DNA): TGTGCCAGCTCACCCCTAGCGGGAGCGAACACCGGGGAGCTGTTTTTT. Residues: CASSPLAGANTGELFF. The full variable domain, in which reference TRBV18 and TRBJ2-2 provide the parts outside the CDR3, is NAGVMQNPRHLVRRRGQEARLRCSPMKGHSHVYWYRQLPEEGLKFMVYLQKENIIDESGMPKERFSAEFPKEGPSILRIQQVVRGDSAAYFCASSPLAGANTGELFFGEGSRLTVL.

The chain carries TRBV5-1 and TRBJ2-7, with D perhaps TRBD1 (6 bases). V lost 0 bases and J lost 3, with 10 bases in between. CDR1 and CDR2 from the germline V gene are SGHRS and YFSETQ. This CDR3 comprises 14 residues. DNA of the CDR3: TGCGCCAGCAGCTTGGGTGGGACATTCTACGAGCAGTACTTC. Amino acid sequence: CASSLGGTFYEQYF.

The chain carries TRBV5-6 and TRBJ2-1; TRBD2 might be the D (6 bases). The V gene's germline CDR1 is SGHDT and CDR2 YYEEEE. V dropped 3 bases and J dropped 4 bases, with 20 bases sitting between them. The CDR3 is 17 amino acids. The CDR3 region is CASSSRWAGRSYNEQFF. The CDR3 DNA is TGTGCCAGCAGCTCCCGATGGGCGGGACGATCTTACAATGAGCAGTTCTTC.

The J gene is TRBJ2-2, the V gene TRBV28, with TRBD1 as a possible D gene (5 bases). Germline CDR1 is MDHEN and CDR2 is SYDVKM. Trimming took 6 bases from V and 4 from J, leaving 12 bases between them. The CDR3 is 14 residues long. CDR3 bases: TGTGCCAGCAGAAAGGACACCATCACCGGGGAGCTGTTTTTT. Amino acids: CASRKDTITGELFF.

This rearrangement joins TRBV5-6 to TRBJ2-7, with 7 bases identical to TRBD2. This CDR3 spans 15 amino acids. Germline lookup yields CDR1 SGHDT and CDR2 YYEEEE. V gave up 0 bases and J gave up 3 bases; unmatched junction bases: 6. The CDR3 here is CASSLVLADNYEQYF. DNA of the CDR3: TGTGCCAGCAGCTTGGTTCTAGCGGACAACTACGAGCAGTACTTC.

The chain combines TRBV6-5 with TRBJ2-5; no definite D call. Per the germline V gene, CDR1 is MNHEY and CDR2 is SVGAGI. The CDR3 is 13 residues long. Trimming removed 2 bases from V and 1 base from J, with 5 bases in between. The CDR3: CASSYESQETQYF. CDR3 sequence (DNA): TGTGCCAGCAGTTACGAGTCCCAAGAGACCCAGTACTTC.

The gene calls are TRBV5-1 and TRBJ2-5; the D gene is possibly TRBD1 (6 bases). CDR1 and CDR2 from the germline V gene are SGHRS and YFSETQ. The V and J ends lost 2 bases and 5 bases respectively, with 19 bases between them. The CDR3 length is 16 residues. The CDR3 DNA follows: TGCGCCAGCAGCTTCGGGTCCGTACAGGGCAGCGAGACCCAGTACTTC. This translates into CASSFGSVQGSETQYF.

CDR3 coding DNA: TGTGCCAGCAGCCCCCGACAGGGAAGCTCTTCTGGGGCCAACGTCCTGACTTTC. Translation gives CASSPRQGSSSGANVLTF. This chain joins TRBV9 and TRBJ2-6; 7 bases agree with TRBD1. Germline-derived CDR1 and CDR2 are SGDLS and YYNGEE. The CDR3 runs to 18 residues. J lost 1 base, V lost 4 bases, and 11 bases had no gene match.

This chain links TRBV27 with TRBJ1-5; D unclear. Per the germline V gene, CDR1 is MNHEY and CDR2 is SMNVEV (reference sequence). The CDR3 sequence is 13 residues long. V lost 2 bases and J 7 bases, leaving 9 bases between the germline ends. CDR3 in amino acids: CASSLREDQPQHF. DNA for the CDR3: TGTGCCAGCAGTTTAAGGGAGGACCAGCCCCAGCATTTT.

The rearrangement links TRBV13 to TRBJ2-7; the D gene is possibly TRBD2 (6 bases). V was trimmed by 5 bases and J by 2 bases, leaving 16 bases between them. Germline lookup yields CDR1 PRHDT and CDR2 FYEKMQ (reference sequence). The CDR3 is made up of 15 amino acids. The CDR3 is CASSPRPGGTYEQYF. CDR3 sequence (DNA): TGTGCCAGCAGCCCCCGGCCCGGCGGGACCTACGAGCAGTACTTC.

The CDR3 here is CASSLRGGETQYF. The CDR3, as DNA: TGTGCCAGCAGCTTACGGGGGGGAGAGACCCAGTACTTC. V and J are TRBV11-3 and TRBJ2-5; 8 positions match TRBD2. Germline V gives CDR1 SGHNT, CDR2 YENEEA. V lost 2 bases and J lost 4; bases outside the gene matches: 0. This CDR3 is built from 13 residues.

The V and J genes are TRBV19 and TRBJ2-3, with D possibly matching TRBD1 (6 bases). The CDR3 loop spans 18 amino acids. V shed 6 bases and J shed 3 bases, with 25 bases lying between them. Germline CDR1 LNHDA, CDR2 SQIVND (reference sequence). CDR3 in amino acids: CASSSTGAGIYLTDTQYF. The CDR3 region has the DNA TGTGCCAGTAGCTCGACAGGTGCAGGTATATACCTTACAGATACGCAGTATTTT.

About this clone itself: At one end the junction does not follow the germline gene, possibly because of a read error. The sample contains more than one DNA sequence encoding this CDR3. This chain uses TRBV6-5 with TRBJ2-6; no firm D call. Germline CDR1 and CDR2: MNHEY and SVGAGI. This CDR3 region has 13 residues. CDR3 sequence reads: CASSLSGANVLTF. As DNA, the CDR3 is TGCGCCAGCAGTTTATCTGGGGCCAACGTCCTGACTTTC.